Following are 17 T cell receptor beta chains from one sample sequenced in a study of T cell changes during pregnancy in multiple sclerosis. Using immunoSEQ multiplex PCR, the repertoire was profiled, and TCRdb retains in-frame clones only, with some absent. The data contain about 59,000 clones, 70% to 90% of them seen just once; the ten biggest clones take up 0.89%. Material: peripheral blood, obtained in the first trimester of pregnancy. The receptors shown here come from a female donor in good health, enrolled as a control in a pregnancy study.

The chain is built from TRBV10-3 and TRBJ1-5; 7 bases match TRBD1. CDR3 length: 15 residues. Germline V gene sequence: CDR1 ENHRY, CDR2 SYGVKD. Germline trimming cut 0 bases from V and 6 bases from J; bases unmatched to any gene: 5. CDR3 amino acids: CAISESKGTVQPQHF. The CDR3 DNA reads TGTGCCATCAGTGAGTCTAAAGGGACAGTTCAGCCCCAGCATTTT.

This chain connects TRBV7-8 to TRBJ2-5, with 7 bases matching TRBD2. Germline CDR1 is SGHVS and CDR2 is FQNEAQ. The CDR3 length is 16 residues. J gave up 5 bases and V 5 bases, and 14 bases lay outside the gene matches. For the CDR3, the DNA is TGTGCCAGCAGCCCACCAGGCTTGGCGGGGGTTGAGACCCAGTACTTC. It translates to CASSPPGLAGVETQYF. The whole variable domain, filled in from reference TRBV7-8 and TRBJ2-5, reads GAGVSQSPRYKVAKRGQDVALRCDPISGHVSLFWYQQALGQGPEFLTYFQNEAQLDKSGLPSDRFFAERPEGSVSTLKIQRTQQEDSAVYLCASSPPGLAGVETQYFGPGTRLLVL.

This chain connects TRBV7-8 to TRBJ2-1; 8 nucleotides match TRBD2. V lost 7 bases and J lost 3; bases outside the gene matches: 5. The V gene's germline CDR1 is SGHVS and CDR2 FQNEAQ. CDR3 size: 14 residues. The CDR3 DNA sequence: TGTGCCAGCACCCTTGGGACTAGCTACAATGAGCAGTTCTTC. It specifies CASTLGTSYNEQFF.

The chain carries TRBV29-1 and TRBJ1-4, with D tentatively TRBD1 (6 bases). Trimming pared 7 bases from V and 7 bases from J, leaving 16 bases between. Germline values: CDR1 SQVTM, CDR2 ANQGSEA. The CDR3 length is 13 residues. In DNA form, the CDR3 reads TGCAGCGGGGGACATAGGGCAGGTGAAAAACTGTTTTTT. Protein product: CSGGHRAGEKLFF. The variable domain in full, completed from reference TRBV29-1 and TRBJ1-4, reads SAVISQKPSRDICQRGTSLTIQCQVDSQVTMMFWYRQQPGQSLTLIATANQGSEATYESGFVIDKFPISRPNLTFSTLTVSNMSPEDSSIYLCSGGHRAGEKLFFGSGTQLSVL.

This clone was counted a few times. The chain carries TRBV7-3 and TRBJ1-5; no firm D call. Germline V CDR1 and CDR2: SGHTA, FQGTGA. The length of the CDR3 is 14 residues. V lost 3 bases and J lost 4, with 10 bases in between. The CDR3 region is CASSLTTLNQPQHF. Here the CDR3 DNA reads TGTGCCAGCAGCTTGACTACATTGAATCAGCCCCAGCATTTT.

Here the CDR3 reads CAWSVLGVTDTQYF. CDR3 DNA: TGTGCCTGGAGTGTACTCGGGGTCACAGATACGCAGTATTTT. The gene calls are TRBV30 and TRBJ2-3, with a weak D call TRBD2 (5 bases). Germline values: CDR1 GTSNPN, CDR2 SVGIG (reference sequence). The V and J ends lost 0 bases and 2 bases respectively, with 9 bases between them. The CDR3 loop spans 14 amino acids.

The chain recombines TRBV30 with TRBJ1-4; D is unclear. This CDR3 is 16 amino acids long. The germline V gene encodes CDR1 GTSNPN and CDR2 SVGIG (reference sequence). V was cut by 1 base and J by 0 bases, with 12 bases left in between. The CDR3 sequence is CAWSGAAVATNEKLFF. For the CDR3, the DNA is TGTGCCTGGAGTGGCGCGGCGGTCGCAACTAATGAAAAACTGTTTTTT.

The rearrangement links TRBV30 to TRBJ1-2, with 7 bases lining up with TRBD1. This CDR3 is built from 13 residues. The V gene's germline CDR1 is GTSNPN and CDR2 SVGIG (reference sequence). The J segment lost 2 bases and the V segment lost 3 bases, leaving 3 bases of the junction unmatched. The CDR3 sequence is CAWSAGQNYGYTF. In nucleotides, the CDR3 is TGTGCCTGGAGCGCGGGACAGAACTATGGCTACACCTTC.

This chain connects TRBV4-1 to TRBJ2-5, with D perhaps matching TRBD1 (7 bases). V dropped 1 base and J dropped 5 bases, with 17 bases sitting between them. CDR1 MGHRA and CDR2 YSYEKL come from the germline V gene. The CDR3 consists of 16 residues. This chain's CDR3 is CASSQGRSRGDETQYF. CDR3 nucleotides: TGCGCCAGCAGCCAAGGAAGGAGCAGGGGGGATGAGACCCAGTACTTC.

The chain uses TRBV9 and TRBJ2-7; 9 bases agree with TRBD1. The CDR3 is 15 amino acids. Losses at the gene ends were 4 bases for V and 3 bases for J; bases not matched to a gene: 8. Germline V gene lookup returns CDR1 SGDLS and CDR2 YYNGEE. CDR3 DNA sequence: TGTGCCAGCAGCCCGCGTGGGACAGGGAACTACGAGCAGTACTTC. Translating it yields CASSPRGTGNYEQYF.

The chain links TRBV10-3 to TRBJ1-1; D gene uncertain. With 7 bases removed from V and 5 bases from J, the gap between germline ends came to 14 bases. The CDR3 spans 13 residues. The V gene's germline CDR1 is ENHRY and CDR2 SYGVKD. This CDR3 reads CAINKDTGTEAFF. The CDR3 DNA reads TGTGCCATCAACAAAGATACGGGGACTGAAGCTTTCTTT.

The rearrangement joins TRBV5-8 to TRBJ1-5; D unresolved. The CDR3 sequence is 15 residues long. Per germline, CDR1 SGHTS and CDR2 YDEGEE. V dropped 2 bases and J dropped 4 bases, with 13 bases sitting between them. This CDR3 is CASSLFNSPNQPQHF. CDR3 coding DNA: TGTGCCAGCAGCTTATTCAACAGTCCAAATCAGCCCCAGCATTTT.

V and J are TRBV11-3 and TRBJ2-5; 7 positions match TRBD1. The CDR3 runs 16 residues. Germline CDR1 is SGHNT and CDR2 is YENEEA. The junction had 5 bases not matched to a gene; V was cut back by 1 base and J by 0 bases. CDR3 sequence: CASSLAGRGYQETQYF. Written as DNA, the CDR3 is TGTGCCAGCAGCTTAGCAGGCAGGGGGTACCAAGAGACCCAGTACTTC.

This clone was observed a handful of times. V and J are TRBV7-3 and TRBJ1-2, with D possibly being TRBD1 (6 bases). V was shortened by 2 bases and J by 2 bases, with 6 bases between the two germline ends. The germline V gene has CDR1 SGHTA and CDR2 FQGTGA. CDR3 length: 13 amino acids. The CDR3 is CASSLQGNYGYTF. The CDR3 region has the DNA TGTGCCAGCAGCTTACAGGGGAACTATGGCTACACCTTC.

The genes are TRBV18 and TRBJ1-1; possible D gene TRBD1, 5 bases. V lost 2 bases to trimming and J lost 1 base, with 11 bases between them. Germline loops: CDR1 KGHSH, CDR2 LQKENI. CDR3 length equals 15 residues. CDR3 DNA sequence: TGTGCCAGCTCACCAAATCTCGGACAGAACACTGAAGCTTTCTTT. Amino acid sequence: CASSPNLGQNTEAFF.

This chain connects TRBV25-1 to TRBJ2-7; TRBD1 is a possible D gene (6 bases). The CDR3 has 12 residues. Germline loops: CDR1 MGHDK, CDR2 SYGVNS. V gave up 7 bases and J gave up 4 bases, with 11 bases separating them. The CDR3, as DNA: TGTGCCAGCATGAGGACAGTGTACGAGCAGTACTTC. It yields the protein CASMRTVYEQYF.

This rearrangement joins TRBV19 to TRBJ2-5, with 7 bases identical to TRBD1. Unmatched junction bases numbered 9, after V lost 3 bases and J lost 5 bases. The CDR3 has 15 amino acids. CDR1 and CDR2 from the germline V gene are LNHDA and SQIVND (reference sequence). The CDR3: CASSMYYRGGETQYF. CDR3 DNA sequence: TGTGCCAGTAGTATGTATTACAGGGGCGGTGAGACCCAGTACTTC.